What follows are 17 T cell receptor beta chains derived from one specimen sequenced in a study of siplizumab effects on memory and regulatory T cells. Measured with immunoSEQ multiplex PCR; TCRdb has only the in-frame clones, and not every one. This repertoire shows roughly 100,000 clones, roughly nine tenths found once; its top ten account for roughly 1%. Sequencing was done on a sample of CD4+ T cells sorted from blood. The receptors originated from a human donor in good health.

V usage is TRBV2 and J usage is TRBJ2-1; TRBD1 matches 7 bases. CDR1 is SNHLY, CDR2 FYNNEI, per germline. The CDR3 contains 12 residues. Trimming removed 10 bases from V and 6 bases from J; junction bases left unmatched: 6. The CDR3 protein is CATNRGVNEQFF. CDR3 bases: TGTGCCACTAACAGGGGAGTCAATGAGCAGTTCTTC.

The chain uses TRBV5-1 and TRBJ1-2; a possible D gene is TRBD1 (6 bases). Germline V CDR1 and CDR2: SGHRS, YFSETQ. V was cut by 0 bases and J by 7 bases, with 19 bases left in between. The CDR3 is 16 residues long. For the CDR3, the DNA is TGCGCCAGCAGCTTGGAGTTGGGGGCCTACGGGGGTGGCTACACCTTC. Translating gives CASSLELGAYGGGYTF.

The chain joins TRBV4-1 to TRBJ2-3; no definite D call. Deletions cut 2 bases from V and 3 bases from J, with 12 bases between. Germline CDR1 and CDR2: MGHRA and YSYEKL. The CDR3 totals 15 residues. The DNA for the CDR3 is TGCGCCAGCAGCCAACTGCTGGTCTTGACAGATACGCAGTATTTT. It specifies CASSQLLVLTDTQYF.

CDR3 coding DNA: TGTGCCAGCAGTGCGACAGGGAAGGATTCACCCCTCCACTTT. Translated, it gives CASSATGKDSPLHF. V is TRBV6-1 and J is TRBJ1-6, with 7 bases lining up with TRBD1. The CDR3 length is 14 residues. V shed 4 bases, J shed 8 bases, and the junction held 5 bases outside the gene matches. Germline V lookup: CDR1 MNHNS, CDR2 SASEGT.

The chain carries TRBV7-2 and TRBJ1-6; TRBD1 is a possible D gene (6 bases). This CDR3 has 17 amino acids. Trimming took off 5 bases at V and 7 bases at J, with 21 bases between the two ends. The germline V gene encodes CDR1 SGHTA and CDR2 FQGNSA. CDR3 DNA sequence: TGTGCCAGCAGCCGAAATCTAAGACAGGCTGCGAATTCACCCCTCCACTTT. Its protein product is CASSRNLRQAANSPLHF.

As for this clone: The junction does not match germline at one end; this may be a read error. The same CDR3 arises from other DNA sequences in this sample as well. The chain employs TRBV27 and TRBJ2-2, with TRBD2 as a possible D gene (6 bases). The CDR3 contains 14 residues. Germline V gene lookup returns CDR1 MNHEY and CDR2 SMNVEV (reference sequence). The CDR3 spells CASSISAAGGELFF. The CDR3 bases are TGTGCCAGCAGTATATCGGCGGCGGGCGGGGAACTGTTTTTT.

This clone was detected once. The genes are TRBV11-2 and TRBJ2-7; maybe TRBD1 (7 bases). Germline CDR1 SGHAT, CDR2 FQNNGV. CDR3 size: 14 residues. The ends were cut back, 5 bases at V and 7 bases at J, with 18 bases in the middle. CDR3: CASSPVRAGGEQYF. In nucleotides, the CDR3 is TGTGCCAGCAGCCCCGTCCGGGCAGGGGGGGAGCAGTACTTC.

The genes are TRBV27 and TRBJ2-1, with no clear D. The CDR3 consists of 12 residues. Germline V gives CDR1 MNHEY, CDR2 SMNVEV (reference sequence). V lost 6 bases and J lost 6, with 9 bases in between. CDR3 region: CASRGLVNEQFF. In DNA form, the CDR3 reads TGTGCCAGCAGGGGTTTAGTCAATGAGCAGTTCTTC.

The J gene is TRBJ1-2, the V gene TRBV11-2, with D hard to call. This CDR3 has 16 residues. V dropped 0 bases and J dropped 5 bases, with 16 bases sitting between them. CDR1 and CDR2 from the germline V gene are SGHAT and FQNNGV. The CDR3, as DNA: TGTGCCAGCAGCTTAGACCTCGACAAGGATCGATATGGCTACACCTTC. This sequence encodes CASSLDLDKDRYGYTF.

This chain joins TRBV4-2 and TRBJ2-2; unclear D gene. Per the germline V gene, CDR1 is LGHNA and CDR2 is YNFKEQ. Trimming pared 4 bases from V and 5 bases from J, leaving 11 bases between. The CDR3 contains 14 residues. CDR3 DNA: TGTGCCAGCAGCCGCCCCCCCGGGACCGGGGAGCTGTTTTTT. Protein product: CASSRPPGTGELFF.

The V gene is TRBV27, the J gene TRBJ2-3; D is undetermined. The CDR3 length is 14 residues. V lost 2 bases, J lost 0 bases, and 6 bases lay in between. In germline, CDR1 is MNHEY, CDR2 SMNVEV (reference sequence). CDR3 nucleotides: TGTGCCAGCAGTTTAGGCCTAAGCACAGATACGCAGTATTTT. Translated, it gives CASSLGLSTDTQYF.

This rearrangement joins TRBV19 to TRBJ2-5, with D maybe TRBD2 (5 bases). Germline values: CDR1 LNHDA, CDR2 SQIVND (reference sequence). The CDR3 is 12 amino acids. The ends were cut back, 9 bases at V and 1 base at J, with 9 bases in the middle. The CDR3 here is CASRGRQETQYF. For the CDR3, the DNA is TGTGCCAGCCGAGGGCGCCAAGAGACCCAGTACTTC. Based on the CDR3 plus reference TRBV19 and TRBJ2-5, the full variable domain is DGGITQSPKYLFRKEGQNVTLSCEQNLNHDAMYWYRQDPGQGLRLIYYSQIVNDFQKGDIAEGYSVSREKKESFPLTVTSAQKNPTAFYLCASRGRQETQYFGPGTRLLVL.

V is TRBV28 and J is TRBJ1-1; possible D gene TRBD1, 6 bases. This CDR3 contains 13 residues. Trimming cost V 8 bases and J 10 bases, with 20 bases left between them. Germline V lookup: CDR1 MDHEN, CDR2 SYDVKM. The chain's CDR3 is CASVPGVAGRAFF. CDR3 nucleotides: TGTGCCAGCGTCCCAGGGGTTGCAGGGCGAGCTTTCTTT. Full variable domain (outside the CDR3, taken from reference TRBV28 and TRBJ1-1): DVKVTQSSRYLVKRTGEKVFLECVQDMDHENMFWYRQDPGLGLRLIYFSYDVKMKEKGDIPEGYSVSREKKERFSLILESASTNQTSMYLCASVPGVAGRAFFGQGTRLTVV.

The chain recombines TRBV28 with TRBJ2-1, with 7 bases lining up with TRBD2. The germline CDR1 and CDR2 sequences are MDHEN and SYDVKM. With V trimmed by 7 bases and J by 8 bases, 11 bases remained unmatched. The CDR3 sequence is 14 residues long. The CDR3, as DNA: TGTGCCAGCACCCCTAGCGGTGTGGATGATGAGCAGTTCTTC. It translates to CASTPSGVDDEQFF.

This clone was recorded a few times. This chain connects TRBV28 to TRBJ1-5; D not certain. The CDR3 extends over 12 amino acids. Germline V lookup: CDR1 MDHEN, CDR2 SYDVKM. Trimming stripped 5 bases from V and 3 bases from J, with 5 bases between. The CDR3 reads CASSVINQPQHF. The CDR3 DNA is TGTGCCAGCAGTGTGATCAATCAGCCCCAGCATTTT.

This rearrangement joins TRBV6-1 to TRBJ2-7; D possibly matches TRBD1 or TRBD2 (6 bases each). V lost 2 bases, J lost 4 bases, and 12 bases lay in between. CDR3 length: 14 amino acids. Germline values: CDR1 MNHNS, CDR2 SASEGT. CDR3 region: CASSERGDIYEQYF. CDR3 sequence (DNA): TGTGCCAGCAGTGAAAGGGGGGACATATACGAGCAGTACTTC.

This chain uses TRBV28 with TRBJ1-2; weak D call: TRBD1 (5 bases). CDR1 is MDHEN, CDR2 SYDVKM, per germline. Trimming left V 6 bases short and J 4 bases short, with 15 bases between. This CDR3 has 14 amino acids. Here the CDR3 reads CASRATRGAYGYTF. In DNA form, the CDR3 reads TGTGCCAGCAGAGCCACCCGGGGCGCCTATGGCTACACCTTC.